The 32 T cell receptor beta chains below come from one sample, sequenced in a study of T cells after posttransplantation cyclophosphamide (dated by TCRdb to the mid-2010s). Preparation of the library involved the immunoSEQ multiplex PCR assay. TCRdb provides this immuneACCESS table in a form limited to in-frame rearrangements. Some clones are lacking; in checked studies, under half of them reflect an unresolved V gene, and why the rest are absent is not known. This sample comprises about 9,200 clones, just over 95% of them detected only once. 0.2% to 0.3% of the sample lies in the top ten. Sequencing used naive CD8+ T cells sorted from PBMCs. The receptors here all came from a man between 45 and 60 years old in good health, CMV-negative, and a related stem cell transplant donor.

This clone appeared once. The chain is built from TRBV6-5 and TRBJ2-1, with D hard to call. V gave up 6 bases and J gave up 2 bases, with 8 bases separating them. Germline CDR1 is MNHEY and CDR2 is SVGAGI. The CDR3 has 13 amino acids. The CDR3 region is CASSLEAYNEQFF. CDR3 nucleotides: TGTGCCAGCAGCCTAGAGGCCTACAATGAGCAGTTCTTC.

In this sample, this clone turned up a few times. V is TRBV27 and J is TRBJ1-3; 10 bases line up with TRBD1. The junction had 11 bases not matched to a gene; V was cut back by 3 bases and J by 3 bases. Per the germline V gene, CDR1 is MNHEY and CDR2 is SMNVEV (reference sequence). The CDR3 covers 18 residues. The CDR3 nucleotides read TGTGCCAGCAGTTTGTTCGCCTCCGGGACAGGGGATGGAAACACCATATATTTT. Translated: CASSLFASGTGDGNTIYF.

V usage is TRBV7-9 and J usage is TRBJ2-2; D call uncertain. V gave up 5 bases and J gave up 9 bases, with 13 bases separating them. The CDR3 spans 13 residues. Germline loops: CDR1 SEHNR, CDR2 FQNEAQ (reference sequence). CDR3 protein: CASSPKSGRELFF. In DNA form, the CDR3 reads TGTGCCAGCAGCCCCAAGTCCGGTCGGGAGCTGTTTTTT.

V is TRBV7-9 and J is TRBJ2-7; no clear D. Germline-derived CDR1 and CDR2 are SEHNR and FQNEAQ (reference sequence). The CDR3 has 14 residues. V lost 1 base and J 1 base, leaving 8 bases between the germline ends. CDR3 loop: CASSLEWASYEQYF. The DNA of the CDR3 is TGTGCCAGCAGCTTAGAGTGGGCATCCTACGAGCAGTACTTC.

The rearrangement uses TRBV28 and TRBJ2-1; 7 nucleotides line up with TRBD2. There are 14 residues in the CDR3. The V and J ends lost 3 bases and 4 bases, in that order; junction bases with no gene match: 3. The germline CDR1 and CDR2 sequences are MDHEN and SYDVKM. The CDR3 coding sequence is TGTGCCAGCAGTTTCGGGGGGACTTACAATGAGCAGTTCTTC. Its protein is CASSFGGTYNEQFF.

This clone appeared a single time. V gene TRBV6-5 combines with J gene TRBJ2-3; maybe TRBD1 (5 bases). Germline-derived CDR1 and CDR2 are MNHEY and SVGAGI. The CDR3 runs 14 residues. V dropped 7 bases and J dropped 2 bases, with 13 bases sitting between them. The CDR3 sequence is CASTSTEITDTQYF. CDR3 DNA: TGTGCCAGCACCTCGACAGAGATCACAGATACGCAGTATTTT.

The chain links TRBV9 to TRBJ2-5, with 8 positions matching TRBD2. Germline V gives CDR1 SGDLS, CDR2 YYNGEE. The CDR3 runs 14 residues. V lost 4 bases, J lost 2 bases, and 4 bases stayed unmatched. The CDR3: CASSSGGAQETQYF. In nucleotides, the CDR3 is TGTGCCAGCAGCTCCGGGGGGGCGCAAGAGACCCAGTACTTC.

V and J are TRBV2 and TRBJ2-6; D is possibly TRBD1 (6 bases). V lost 3 bases and J 0 bases, leaving 18 bases between the germline ends. Per germline, CDR1 SNHLY and CDR2 FYNNEI. The CDR3 sequence is 19 residues long. The CDR3 DNA is TGTGCCAGCAGTGATTTTCCCTGGACAGCGATCTCTGGGGCCAACGTCCTGACTTTC. Encoded protein: CASSDFPWTAISGANVLTF.

The V and J genes are TRBV4-1 and TRBJ1-5; 7 bases fit TRBD1. The V segment lost 2 bases and the J segment 9 bases; nucleotides outside the gene matches: 4. The CDR3 extends over 13 amino acids. The germline gives CDR1 MGHRA, CDR2 YSYEKL. The CDR3 bases are TGCGCCAGCAGCCAAAGGGGGCCAGGGCCCCAGCATTTT. This translates into CASSQRGPGPQHF.

The chain recombines TRBV27 with TRBJ1-2, with a weak D call TRBD1 (6 bases). The V gene's germline CDR1 is MNHEY and CDR2 SMNVEV (reference sequence). V lost 3 bases, J lost 4 bases, and 9 bases lay in between. The length of the CDR3 is 13 residues. The CDR3 DNA reads TGTGCCAGCAGTTTCACAGGGTCCTATGGCTACACCTTC. Amino acid sequence: CASSFTGSYGYTF.

V is TRBV27 and J is TRBJ2-7; 7 bases align to TRBD1. The germline gives CDR1 MNHEY, CDR2 SMNVEV (reference sequence). The CDR3 runs 13 residues. V lost 6 bases to trimming and J lost 2 bases; unmatched junction nucleotides: 4. The CDR3 DNA is TGTGCCAGCAGCGACAGGGCAACCTACGAGCAGTACTTC. As protein: CASSDRATYEQYF.

J is TRBJ1-1 and V is TRBV30; TRBD1 matches 11 bases. CDR3 length equals 15 residues. From germline, CDR1 is GTSNPN and CDR2 SVGIG (reference sequence). V shed 6 bases, J shed 3 bases, and the junction held 9 bases outside the gene matches. The CDR3 loop reads CACLFWDRGDTEAFF. The CDR3 DNA reads TGTGCCTGCCTCTTTTGGGACAGGGGGGACACTGAAGCTTTCTTT.

This sequence joins TRBV19 and TRBJ1-6; 11 bases map to TRBD1. The CDR3 is 15 residues long. Germline-derived CDR1 and CDR2 are LNHDA and SQIVND (reference sequence). Unmatched junction bases numbered 7, after V lost 6 bases and J lost 9 bases. CDR3 bases: TGTGCCAGTAGCACCGGACAGGGGGCGGTTTCACCCCTCCACTTT. Protein sequence: CASSTGQGAVSPLHF.

The chain carries TRBV9 and TRBJ2-3, with TRBD2 matching over 7 bases. With 0 bases clipped from V and 1 base from J, the junction kept 2 bases outside the gene matches. Germline V gene sequence: CDR1 SGDLS, CDR2 YYNGEE. CDR3 length: 15 amino acids. CDR3 nucleotides: TGTGCCAGCAGCGTAGTTGCGGGGGGCACAGATACGCAGTATTTT. It is translated as CASSVVAGGTDTQYF.

The V gene is TRBV19, the J gene TRBJ1-1; 9 nucleotides match TRBD1. V shed 7 bases, J shed 0 bases, and the junction held 12 bases outside the gene matches. The CDR3 is made up of 17 amino acids. The germline V gene encodes CDR1 LNHDA and CDR2 SQIVND (reference sequence). CDR3 protein: CASTNGQGRLMNTEAFF. CDR3 sequence (DNA): TGTGCCAGTACCAACGGACAGGGGAGATTGATGAACACTGAAGCTTTCTTT. The whole variable domain, filled in from reference TRBV19 and TRBJ1-1, reads DGGITQSPKYLFRKEGQNVTLSCEQNLNHDAMYWYRQDPGQGLRLIYYSQIVNDFQKGDIAEGYSVSREKKESFPLTVTSAQKNPTAFYLCASTNGQGRLMNTEAFFGQGTRLTVV.

The rearrangement links TRBV7-9 to TRBJ1-3, with unresolved D. CDR1 SEHNR and CDR2 FQNEAQ come from the germline V gene (reference sequence). The CDR3 covers 15 residues. Trimming took off 4 bases at V and 0 bases at J, with 10 bases between the two ends. The CDR3 region has the DNA TGTGCCAGCAGCTCGGACTTAAGCTCTGGAAACACCATATATTTT. This gives the protein CASSSDLSSGNTIYF.

The genes are TRBV25-1 and TRBJ2-1; the D gene is possibly TRBD1 (5 bases). The CDR3 contains 14 residues. V lost 1 base, J lost 5 bases, and 9 bases lay in between. CDR1 and CDR2 from the germline V gene are MGHDK and SYGVNS. DNA for the CDR3: TGTGCCAGCAGTGAATTTGAACAGGACAATGAGCAGTTCTTC. This encodes CASSEFEQDNEQFF.

V gene TRBV5-5 combines with J gene TRBJ2-1; D gene unclear. CDR1 and CDR2 (germline): SGHKS, YYEKEE (reference sequence). Trimming removed 4 bases from V and 2 bases from J, with 13 bases in between. The CDR3 spans 15 residues. The CDR3 region has the DNA TGTGCCAGCAGCGCTGGGTTTCGGGCCTACAATGAGCAGTTCTTC. Translated, it gives CASSAGFRAYNEQFF.

The chain uses TRBV10-1 and TRBJ2-5; D perhaps matches TRBD1 (5 bases). Judging by the DNA end, TRBJ2-7 fits better; the J call may be wrong. This CDR3 is 15 amino acids long. The germline V gene encodes CDR1 WNHNN and CDR2 SYGVQD (reference sequence). CDR3 sequence reads: CASSESDDSSYEQYF. CDR3 in DNA: TGCGCCAGCAGTGAGTCGGATGACAGCTCCTACGAGCAGTACTTC.

V is TRBV18 and J is TRBJ2-7; 8 bases fit TRBD1. V shed 3 bases and J 1 base; nucleotides not matched to a gene: 2. Looked up from germline, CDR1 is KGHSH and CDR2 is LQKENI. The CDR3 totals 14 residues. CDR3 nucleotides: TGTGCCAGCTCACCCCGGGACAGGTCCTACGAGCAGTACTTC. This sequence encodes CASSPRDRSYEQYF.

The chain carries TRBV19 and TRBJ2-7, with TRBD2 matching 10 bases. V dropped 3 bases and J dropped 5; count of bases not matched to a gene: 7. In germline, CDR1 is LNHDA, CDR2 SQIVND (reference sequence). The CDR3 is 15 amino acids. CDR3 coding DNA: TGTGCCAGTAGTATCGGGGCTAGCGGGAGTAACGAGCAGTACTTC. Residues: CASSIGASGSNEQYF.

This clone has just one count. The chain has TRBV27 and TRBJ2-7; 9 positions agree with TRBD2. Unmatched junction bases numbered 9, after V lost 2 bases and J lost 7 bases. Looked up from germline, CDR1 is MNHEY and CDR2 is SMNVEV (reference sequence). The CDR3 extends over 15 amino acids. DNA of the CDR3: TGTGCCAGCAGTTTAGGGACTAGCTCACGTGGAGAGCAGTACTTC. It specifies CASSLGTSSRGEQYF.

The rearrangement links TRBV6-6 to TRBJ1-1, with a tentative D call TRBD1 (5 bases). V was pared by 0 bases and J by 7 bases, with 18 bases between. Germline CDR1 is MNHNY and CDR2 is SVGAGI (reference sequence). The CDR3 length is 16 residues. DNA of the CDR3: TGTGCCAGCAGTTACTCCGCAGGAGGGGAAACGGGTGAAGCTTTCTTT. Protein product: CASSYSAGGETGEAFF.

The genes are TRBV6-1 and TRBJ2-1; D is uncertain. Germline lookup yields CDR1 MNHNS and CDR2 SASEGT. CDR3 size: 12 residues. The ends were cut back, 2 bases at V and 10 bases at J, with 9 bases in the middle. The CDR3 reads CASSEIAREQFF. In DNA form, the CDR3 reads TGTGCCAGCAGTGAAATCGCGCGCGAGCAGTTCTTC.

V is TRBV25-1 and J is TRBJ1-2; no clear D gene. The CDR3 totals 10 residues. V was clipped by 3 bases and J by 8 bases, with 4 bases between them. The germline gives CDR1 MGHDK, CDR2 SYGVNS. As DNA, the CDR3 is TGTGCCAGCAGTGACGTGGGCTACACCTTC. Residues: CASSDVGYTF.

This chain joins TRBV4-1 and TRBJ1-5, with D unclear. The CDR3 extends over 15 amino acids. The V and J ends lost 4 bases and 0 bases respectively, with 10 bases between them. The V gene's germline CDR1 is MGHRA and CDR2 YSYEKL. The CDR3 is CASSPNPLSNQPQHF. The CDR3 coding sequence is TGCGCCAGCAGCCCTAACCCTCTTAGCAATCAGCCCCAGCATTTT.

The chain combines TRBV13 with TRBJ2-5, with 16 bases fitting TRBD2. The CDR3 has 18 residues. Germline V CDR1 and CDR2: PRHDT, FYEKMQ (reference sequence). V was pared by 4 bases and J by 0 bases, with 5 bases of the junction left unmatched. The CDR3 reads CASSSGTSGGADQETQYF. DNA of the CDR3: TGTGCCAGCAGCTCCGGGACTAGCGGGGGGGCTGACCAAGAGACCCAGTACTTC.

The genes are TRBV11-2 and TRBJ1-1; 10 positions agree with TRBD1. Germline-derived CDR1 and CDR2 are SGHAT and FQNNGV. The V and J ends lost 3 bases and 8 bases, in that order; junction bases with no gene match: 9. The CDR3 extends over 15 amino acids. The CDR3 is CASSLATGGFLEAFF. The CDR3 DNA reads TGTGCCAGCAGCTTGGCGACAGGGGGCTTCCTGGAAGCTTTCTTT. Drawing the rest from reference TRBV11-2 and TRBJ1-1, the complete variable domain is EAGVAQSPRYKIIEKRQSVAFWCNPISGHATLYWYQQILGQGPKLLIQFQNNGVVDDSQLPKDRFSAERLKGVDSTLKIQPAKLEDSAVYLCASSLATGGFLEAFFGQGTRLTVV.

The chain has TRBV19 and TRBJ2-2; TRBD1 aligns across 8 bases. CDR1 and CDR2 (germline): LNHDA, SQIVND (reference sequence). With V trimmed by 8 bases and J by 0 bases, 2 bases remained unmatched. The CDR3 has 14 amino acids. CDR3 DNA: TGTGCCAGTTGGGACAGGCCGAACACCGGGGAGCTGTTTTTT. Translating gives CASWDRPNTGELFF. Full variable domain (rest looked up from reference TRBV19 and TRBJ2-2): DGGITQSPKYLFRKEGQNVTLSCEQNLNHDAMYWYRQDPGQGLRLIYYSQIVNDFQKGDIAEGYSVSREKKESFPLTVTSAQKNPTAFYLCASWDRPNTGELFFGEGSRLTVL.

The V and J genes are TRBV7-6 and TRBJ1-1, with D perhaps matching TRBD1 (5 bases). The CDR3 runs to 16 residues. V gave up 0 bases and J gave up 0 bases, with 11 bases separating them. From germline, CDR1 is SGHVS and CDR2 FNYEAQ. CDR3 residues: CASSLAPGQMNTEAFF. CDR3 sequence (DNA): TGTGCCAGCAGCTTAGCGCCTGGACAAATGAACACTGAAGCTTTCTTT.

The J gene is TRBJ2-5, the V gene TRBV11-2; a weak D match, TRBD1 (5 bases). The germline CDR1 and CDR2 sequences are SGHAT and FQNNGV. The CDR3 runs to 14 residues. V lost 5 bases to trimming and J lost 3 bases, with 13 bases between them. The CDR3 spells CASSAGAPKETQYF. The CDR3 region has the DNA TGTGCCAGCAGCGCTGGGGCTCCCAAAGAGACCCAGTACTTC.

This clone showed up just once. The chain recombines TRBV5-1 with TRBJ1-3; possible D gene TRBD1, 5 bases. The CDR3 is 17 residues long. Germline V gene lookup returns CDR1 SGHRS and CDR2 YFSETQ. Between the trimmed V and J ends, which lost 4 bases and 0 bases, there was a span of 17 bases. The CDR3 coding sequence is TGCGCCAGCAGCACGACCGGGACTCTTAGCTCTGGAAACACCATATATTTT. Translated: CASSTTGTLSSGNTIYF.